These 11 T cell receptor beta chains originate from one sample sequenced in a study of T-cell reconstitution after alpha-beta-depleted transplantation in children. The TCRbeta library was prepared with unique molecular identifiers. One entry per CDR3 protein results from TCRdb running MiXCR on the PCR reads. The table records over 550,000 distinct CDR3 sequences, roughly 10% of them present only once. The source was PBMCs from the stem cell graft donor, collected from the stem cell graft. These receptors came from a human donor who donated a stem cell graft to a child with acute myeloid leukemia.

The chain employs TRBV5-6 and TRBJ2-7; possible D gene TRBD1, 5 bases. The CDR3 totals 15 residues. V gave up 0 bases and J gave up 4 bases, with 14 bases separating them. Germline lookup yields CDR1 SGHDT and CDR2 YYEEEE. This CDR3 is CASSLGANSGYEQYF. Here the CDR3 DNA reads TGTGCCAGCAGCTTGGGAGCTAACTCAGGGTACGAGCAGTACTTC.

The rearrangement uses TRBV28 and TRBJ2-5; the D is unclear. V shed 2 bases and J shed 7 bases, with 8 bases lying between them. The CDR3 is 12 residues long. Germline V gene sequence: CDR1 MDHEN, CDR2 SYDVKM. CDR3 region: CASSLVSGTQYF. CDR3 nucleotide sequence: TGTGCCAGCAGTTTAGTGTCGGGGACCCAGTACTTC.

This clonotype has ten or more counts. The rearrangement joins TRBV2 to TRBJ2-5; the D gene could be TRBD1 or TRBD2 (5 bases each). V was cut by 6 bases and J by 7 bases, with 12 bases left in between. Germline V lookup: CDR1 SNHLY, CDR2 FYNNEI. The CDR3 length is 12 residues. The CDR3 sequence is CASSLGAGTQYF. The CDR3 DNA follows: TGTGCCAGCAGCCTAGGGGCGGGGACCCAGTACTTC. The whole variable domain, remainder taken from reference TRBV2 and TRBJ2-5, is EPEVTQTPSHQVTQMGQEVILRCVPISNHLYFYWYRQILGQKVEFLVSFYNNEISEKSEIFDDQFSVERPDGSNFTLKIRSTKLEDSAMYFCASSLGAGTQYFGPGTRLLVL.

This clonotype was observed many times. The J gene is TRBJ2-2, the V gene TRBV6-1, with 10 bases matching TRBD1. Germline loops: CDR1 MNHNS, CDR2 SASEGT. The CDR3 loop spans 16 amino acids. Trimming at V came to 7 bases and at J to 4 bases, leaving 9 bases not matched to a gene. CDR3 region: CASNSGTGDFTGELFF. CDR3 nucleotide sequence: TGTGCCAGCAACTCCGGGACAGGGGATTTCACCGGGGAGCTGTTTTTT.

This clonotype was seen a handful of times. This chain links TRBV25-1 with TRBJ1-2, with 9 nucleotides matching TRBD1. Germline CDR1 MGHDK, CDR2 SYGVNS. V trimming: 1 base; J trimming: 7 bases; junction bases outside the gene matches: 7. This CDR3 is built from 15 residues. The DNA of the CDR3 is TGTGCCAGCAGTGAATCAACAGGGGGCCGTGGTGGCTACACCTTC. This gives the protein CASSESTGGRGGYTF.

This clonotype has a count of ten or more. V gene TRBV6-2 or TRBV6-3 combines with J gene TRBJ1-1, with D unresolved. Germline V gene lookup returns CDR1 MNHEY and CDR2 SVGEGT. CDR3 size: 15 residues. Trimming removed 2 bases from V and 0 bases from J, with 10 bases in between. The CDR3 is CASSYHSLMNTEAFF. The CDR3 bases are TGTGCCAGCAGTTACCATTCACTTATGAACACTGAAGCTTTCTTT.

The chain carries TRBV23-1 and TRBJ2-1, with a possible D match to TRBD2 (7 bases). TRBV23-1 is recorded as an ORF, its role being uncertain. This CDR3 is 17 amino acids long. The V and J ends lost 4 bases and 3 bases respectively, with 19 bases between them. The CDR3 loop is CASSPPWGGGYYNEQFF. The CDR3 coding sequence is TGCGCCAGCAGTCCTCCATGGGGCGGGGGCTACTACAATGAGCAGTTCTTC.

This clonotype was detected a few times. V usage is TRBV29-1 and J usage is TRBJ2-7; 14 nucleotides line up with TRBD2. This CDR3 comprises 13 residues. Germline lookup yields CDR1 SQVTM and CDR2 ANQGSEA. Trimming took 6 bases from V and 5 from J; bases not matched to a gene: 3. The DNA of the CDR3 is TGCAGCGTGCAGACTAGCGGGAGGGACGAGCAGTACTTC. Translation: CSVQTSGRDEQYF.

This clonotype was counted between two and nine times. The rearrangement links TRBV20-1 to TRBJ2-3, with 8 bases lining up with TRBD2. In germline, CDR1 is DFQATT, CDR2 SNEGSKA (reference sequence). J was trimmed by 1 base and V by 2 bases; bases with no gene match: 5. CDR3 size: 15 residues. The chain's CDR3 is CSARPPGGGTDTQYF. The CDR3 nucleotides are TGCAGTGCTAGACCCCCGGGAGGGGGCACAGATACGCAGTATTTT.

This clonotype was counted a few times. J is TRBJ2-5 and V is TRBV29-1; 9 bases are shared with TRBD2. This CDR3 contains 14 residues. The junction had 6 bases not matched to a gene; V was cut back by 4 bases and J by 3 bases. CDR1 is SQVTM and CDR2 is ANQGSEA in the germline V gene. CDR3 DNA sequence: TGCAGCGTTGCGGGGCTAGCGGGGAAAGAGACCCAGTACTTC. It translates to CSVAGLAGKETQYF.

This clonotype came up many times. The chain combines TRBV20-1 with TRBJ2-1, with D tentatively TRBD2 (6 bases). The germline CDR1 and CDR2 sequences are DFQATT and SNEGSKA (reference sequence). The CDR3 extends over 18 amino acids. V lost 2 bases, J lost 1 base, and 21 bases lay in between. The CDR3 DNA reads as TGCAGTGCTAGAACTAGGCGGGAACTTACTACTTCCTACAATGAGCAGTTCTTC. Amino acid sequence: CSARTRRELTTSYNEQFF.